The 15 T cell receptor beta chains given below trace back to one sample, sequenced in a study of OX40 agonist ivuxolimab in advanced cancers. The method was immunoSEQ multiplex PCR; TCRdb's version includes in-frame clones alone and lacks a portion of them. The sample has fewer than 25,000 clones; around 75% are singletons. The source material was CD4+ or CD8+ T cells sorted from blood, sampled in a trial of the OX40 agonist ivuxolimab. The receptor set was obtained from an adult with an advanced solid tumor such as melanoma, head and neck, liver or kidney cancer.

Here the CDR3 DNA reads TGTGCCAGCAGCTTGCTGACAGGGCCCGAAGCTTTCTTT. This gives the protein CASSLLTGPEAFF. The V call is TRBV11-2, the J call TRBJ1-1, with 7 nucleotides matching TRBD1. V was clipped by 3 bases and J by 8 bases; unmatched bases: 6. CDR1 SGHAT and CDR2 FQNNGV come from the germline V gene. This CDR3 spans 13 amino acids.

This clone has just one count. The chain is built from TRBV4-3 and TRBJ2-3; maybe TRBD1 (6 bases). Trimming shortened V by 6 bases and J by 3 bases, and 19 bases separated the two germline ends. Germline CDR1 LGHNA, CDR2 YSLEER. This CDR3 comprises 16 residues. In nucleotides, the CDR3 is TGCGCCAGCAGACGAGAAAGGCAGAGGGGGACAGATACGCAGTATTTT. Translation: CASRRERQRGTDTQYF.

The rearrangement uses TRBV6-5 and TRBJ2-5; maybe TRBD2 (5 bases). This CDR3 spans 12 amino acids. Deletions cut 10 bases from V and 7 bases from J, with 16 bases between. Germline assignment: CDR1 MNHEY and CDR2 SVGAGI. The DNA of the CDR3 is TGTGCCACTAAAACAACTCGGGGGACCCAGTACTTC. As protein: CATKTTRGTQYF.

The DNA of the CDR3 is TGTGCCAGCAGCTTGTCACAGAGCGGCAATCAGCCCCAGCATTTT. It specifies CASSLSQSGNQPQHF. The chain carries TRBV5-5 and TRBJ1-5; D ambiguous. CDR1 is SGHKS, CDR2 YYEKEE, per germline (reference sequence). V was trimmed by 1 base and J by 2 bases, leaving 10 bases between them. The CDR3 sequence is 15 residues long.

The chain is built from TRBV27 and TRBJ2-1; 10 bases agree with TRBD1. Per germline, CDR1 MNHEY and CDR2 SMNVEV (reference sequence). The CDR3 extends over 15 amino acids. V shed 6 bases and J 5 bases; nucleotides not matched to a gene: 7. CDR3 nucleotide sequence: TGTGCCAGCAGATATGGGACAGGGGCGAACAATGAGCAGTTCTTC. Its protein is CASRYGTGANNEQFF.

The V gene is TRBV6-5, the J gene TRBJ1-5; the match to TRBD1 covers 8 bases. Germline lookup yields CDR1 MNHEY and CDR2 SVGAGI. This CDR3 contains 14 residues. The J segment lost 5 bases and the V segment lost 5 bases, leaving 5 bases of the junction unmatched. CDR3 DNA: TGTGCCAGCAGTGCCACAGGGGGGCATCAGCCCCAGCATTTT. It codes for CASSATGGHQPQHF.

About this clone itself: One base away lies a much larger clone, so this may be a sequencing read error. At the DNA level, this CDR3 is encoded by other sequences in the same sample as well. J is TRBJ2-5 and V is TRBV7-9; D is perhaps TRBD1 or TRBD2 (5 bases each). The germline V and J ends were trimmed by 7 bases and 0 bases, with 15 bases remaining between them. The CDR3 runs to 15 residues. Germline V gene data show CDR1 as SEHNR and CDR2 as FQNEAQ (reference sequence). CDR3 sequence reads: CASMHSGTDQETQYF. CDR3 coding DNA: TGTGCCAGCATGCACTCCGGGACGGACCAAGAGACCCAGTACTTC.

V gene TRBV4-1 combines with J gene TRBJ2-5; a possible D gene is TRBD1 (7 bases). Germline V gene lookup returns CDR1 MGHRA and CDR2 YSYEKL. The V end lost 0 bases, the J end lost 1 base, and 15 bases lay between the germline ends. The CDR3 has 17 residues. The CDR3 nucleotides read TGCGCCAGCAGCCAAGATGTGGCAGGGGGGCTCCAAGAGACCCAGTACTTC. Its protein is CASSQDVAGGLQETQYF.

On this clone itself: Sequence at one end of the junction differs from germline and may be a read error. V gene TRBV5-3 combines with J gene TRBJ1-1; no clear D gene. TRBV5-3 is an ORF; its function is uncertain. The CDR3 loop spans 14 amino acids. The CDR3 sequence: CASSLWMENTEAFF. The CDR3 DNA reads TGTGCCAGCAGCTTATGGATGGAGAACACTGAAGCTTTCTTT.

The rearrangement uses TRBV19 and TRBJ1-3, with 7 bases that match TRBD1. With V trimmed by 11 bases and J by 3 bases, 4 bases remained unmatched. Germline assignment: CDR1 LNHDA and CDR2 SQIVND (reference sequence). The CDR3 spans 12 residues. DNA of the CDR3: TGTGCCTCACAGGGGAGTGGAAACACCATATATTTT. This sequence encodes CASQGSGNTIYF.

The CDR3 here is CASSLGRTGRLYF. The CDR3 DNA sequence: TGTGCCAGCAGTCTCGGACGGACAGGTCGCTTGTACTTC. V usage is TRBV6-5 and J usage is TRBJ2-5, with TRBD1 matching 7 bases. Germline values: CDR1 MNHEY, CDR2 SVGAGI. The V segment lost 5 bases and the J segment 13 bases; nucleotides outside the gene matches: 13. This CDR3 is built from 13 residues.

DNA for the CDR3: TGTGCCAGCAGCTACGGGACAGACTTTTGGTACGAGCAGTACTTC. Protein sequence: CASSYGTDFWYEQYF. This sequence joins TRBV5-8 and TRBJ2-7, with 7 bases that match TRBD1. Trimming took 3 bases from V and 4 from J; bases not matched to a gene: 10. The CDR3 runs 15 residues. CDR1 and CDR2 (germline): SGHTS, YDEGEE.

This clone showed up just once. J is TRBJ2-3 and V is TRBV5-6; TRBD2 agrees at 12 bases. This CDR3 is 17 amino acids long. Germline-derived CDR1 and CDR2 are SGHDT and YYEEEE. With V trimmed by 2 bases and J by 2 bases, 6 bases remained unmatched. The CDR3 here is CASSFGLAGTPTDTQYF. The CDR3 coding sequence is TGTGCCAGCAGCTTTGGACTAGCGGGGACCCCCACAGATACGCAGTATTTT.

V usage is TRBV11-3 and J usage is TRBJ2-7; 7 bases line up with TRBD2. The germline gives CDR1 SGHNT, CDR2 YENEEA. This CDR3 is built from 15 residues. J was trimmed by 0 bases and V by 2 bases; bases with no gene match: 4. The CDR3 loop reads CASSLWRGSSYEQYF. CDR3 bases: TGTGCCAGCAGCTTATGGCGGGGGAGCTCCTACGAGCAGTACTTC.

V gene TRBV7-8 combines with J gene TRBJ1-4; 7 nucleotides line up with TRBD1. The CDR3 length is 17 residues. The junction had 14 bases not matched to a gene; V was cut back by 5 bases and J by 5 bases. The germline V gene has CDR1 SGHVS and CDR2 FQNEAQ. CDR3 residues: CASSPMRGGQLNEKLFF. The CDR3, as DNA: TGTGCCAGCAGCCCGATGAGGGGGGGACAGCTCAATGAAAAACTGTTTTTT.